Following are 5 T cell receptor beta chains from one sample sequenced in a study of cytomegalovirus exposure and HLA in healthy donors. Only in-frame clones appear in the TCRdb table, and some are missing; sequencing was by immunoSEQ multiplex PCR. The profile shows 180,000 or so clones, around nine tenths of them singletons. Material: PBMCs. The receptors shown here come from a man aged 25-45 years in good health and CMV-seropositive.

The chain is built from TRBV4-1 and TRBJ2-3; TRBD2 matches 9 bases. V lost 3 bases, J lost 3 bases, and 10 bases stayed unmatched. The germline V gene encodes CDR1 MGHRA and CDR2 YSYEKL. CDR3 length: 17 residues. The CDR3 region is CASSHAGGGAWTDTQYF. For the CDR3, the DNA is TGCGCCAGCAGCCACGCCGGCGGGGGGGCCTGGACAGATACGCAGTATTTT.

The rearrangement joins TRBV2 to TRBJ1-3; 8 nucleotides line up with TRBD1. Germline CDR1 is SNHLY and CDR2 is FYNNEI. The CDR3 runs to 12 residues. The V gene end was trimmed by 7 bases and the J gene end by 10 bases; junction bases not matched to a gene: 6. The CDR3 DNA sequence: TGTGCCAGCAAGGACAGGGAGACGACCATATATTTT. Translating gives CASKDRETTIYF.

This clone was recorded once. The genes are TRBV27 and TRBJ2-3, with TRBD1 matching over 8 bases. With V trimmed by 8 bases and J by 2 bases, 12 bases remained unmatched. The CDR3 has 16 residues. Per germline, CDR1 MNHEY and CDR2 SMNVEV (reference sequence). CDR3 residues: CASQLVGTGYTDTQYF. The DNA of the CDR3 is TGTGCCAGCCAGTTAGTGGGGACAGGTTACACAGATACGCAGTATTTT.

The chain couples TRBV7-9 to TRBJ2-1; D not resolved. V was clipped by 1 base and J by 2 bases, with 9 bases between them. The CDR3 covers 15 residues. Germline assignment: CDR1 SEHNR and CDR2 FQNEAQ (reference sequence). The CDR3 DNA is TGTGCCAGCAGCTTAGGGGCCCCCCCCTACAATGAGCAGTTCTTC. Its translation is CASSLGAPPYNEQFF.

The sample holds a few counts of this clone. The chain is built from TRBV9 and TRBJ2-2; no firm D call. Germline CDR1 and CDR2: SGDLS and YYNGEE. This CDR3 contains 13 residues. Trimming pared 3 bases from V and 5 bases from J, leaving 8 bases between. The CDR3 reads CASSAPETGELFF. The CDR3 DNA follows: TGTGCCAGCAGCGCTCCCGAAACCGGGGAGCTGTTTTTT.